The T cell receptor beta chain under discussion was sequenced for a study of cytomegalovirus exposure and HLA in healthy donors. On the study more broadly: In terms of ancestry, the Caucasian-associated cluster contained about 80% of the approximately 400 genotyped donors.

The CDR3 has 12 amino acids. Looked up from germline, CDR1 is WSHSY and CDR2 is SAAADI. V gave up 6 bases and J gave up 4 bases, with 9 bases separating them. The primer mix had 60 Vbeta and 13 Jbeta primers. The table came from immunoSEQ multiplex PCR; TCRdb's copy has only in-frame clones and leaves some out. Among roughly 130,000 clones, 79% were seen once, and the ten largest hold approximately 2%. Each donor was nominally healthy when sampled (though unrecorded immune exposures were likely). The chain uses TRBV10-2 and TRBJ2-5; TRBD2 might be the D (5 bases). Sequenced input: PBMCs. This TCR derives from a man aged 18 to 30 in good health and CMV-seronegative. The CDR3 here is CASRGEGETQYF. The CDR3 region has the DNA TGCGCCAGCAGAGGCGAGGGAGAGACCCAGTACTTC.